This TCR beta chain was found in a study of identifying expanded T cells in peripheral blood. Study-wide findings and caveats: About 1.2 clones differed between technical replicates, versus about 16 and 19 over time. Roughly two-week clone count variance significantly increased as total template count grew.

In germline, CDR1 is SEHNR, CDR2 FQNEAQ (reference sequence). V trimming: 3 bases; J trimming: 0 bases; junction bases outside the gene matches: 7. The CDR3 is 16 amino acids. Collection occurred without any documented infections or immune events in donors. For this clone: Its antigen is still unknown.

Some clones are missing from TCRdb's copy, which holds only in-frame ones; the method was immunoSEQ multiplex PCR. The table includes about 97,000 clones, 87% detected once. The receptor's source is a person between 18 and 69 years old in good health. Sequencing was performed on blood. The rearrangement links TRBV7-9 to TRBJ2-7; 8 bases align to TRBD2. CDR3 protein: CASSFGGAQSSYEQYF. CDR3 sequence (DNA): TGTGCCAGCAGCTTCGGGGGGGCTCAGAGCTCCTACGAGCAGTACTTC.